Presented here are 13 T cell receptor beta chains from one specimen sequenced in a study of T cell changes during pregnancy in multiple sclerosis. Only in-frame clones appear in the TCRdb table, and some are missing; sequencing was by immunoSEQ multiplex PCR. This table has fewer than 50,000 clones, 90% appearing once. The sequencing here drew on CD8+ T cells from peripheral blood mononuclear cells, taken in the first trimester of pregnancy. All receptors come from a female donor with multiple sclerosis, enrolled in a pregnancy study.

The chain recombines TRBV27 with TRBJ2-1; TRBD1 might be the D (5 bases). The ends were cut back, 2 bases at V and 5 bases at J, with 13 bases in the middle. This CDR3 is 15 amino acids long. The germline V gene has CDR1 MNHEY and CDR2 SMNVEV (reference sequence). The CDR3 DNA follows: TGTGCCAGCAGTTTAGGCAGGGCCCTGAACAATGAGCAGTTCTTC. Translating gives CASSLGRALNNEQFF.

The J gene is TRBJ1-2, the V gene TRBV5-6, with 8 bases identical to TRBD1. The CDR3 totals 13 residues. The germline V gene encodes CDR1 SGHDT and CDR2 YYEEEE. V lost 3 bases and J lost 4; bases outside the gene matches: 2. The CDR3 nucleotides are TGTGCCAGCAGCTGGGGACAGGCCTATGGCTACACCTTC. It codes for CASSWGQAYGYTF.

The rearrangement joins TRBV6-6 to TRBJ1-2; possible D gene TRBD1, 5 bases. V gave up 8 bases and J gave up 4 bases, with 11 bases separating them. This CDR3 spans 12 amino acids. Germline V gene data show CDR1 as MNHNY and CDR2 as SVGAGI (reference sequence). CDR3: CASRGDSYGYTF. The DNA for the CDR3 is TGTGCCAGCCGAGGCGACAGCTATGGCTACACCTTC.

CDR3: CASSPYPGASGNEQFF. CDR3 DNA sequence: TGCGCCAGCAGCCCATATCCGGGGGCTAGCGGTAATGAGCAGTTCTTC. This chain joins TRBV4-3 and TRBJ2-1, with a weak D call TRBD2 (7 bases). The germline V and J ends were trimmed by 4 bases and 7 bases, with 20 bases remaining between them. Germline loops: CDR1 LGHNA, CDR2 YSLEER. CDR3 length equals 16 residues.

A remark on this clone: At one boundary the junction diverges from the germline segment, which might be a read error. V gene TRBV7-6 combines with J gene TRBJ1-2; no reliable D call. This CDR3 is built from 11 residues. In germline, CDR1 is SGHVS, CDR2 FNYEAQ. The CDR3, as DNA: TGTGCCAGCAGCCAACTCGACACCCCGGTCTTC. Protein product: CASSQLDTPVF.

This sequence joins TRBV7-8 and TRBJ2-1; 10 bases are shared with TRBD2. The CDR3 spans 15 residues. Germline V lookup: CDR1 SGHVS, CDR2 FQNEAQ. V lost 6 bases to trimming and J lost 0 bases; unmatched junction nucleotides: 2. The CDR3 loop is CASRPSGSSYNEQFF. The CDR3 DNA follows: TGTGCCAGCAGGCCTAGCGGGAGCTCCTACAATGAGCAGTTCTTC.

This clone was observed a single time. The chain joins TRBV6-5 to TRBJ1-1; 8 positions match TRBD1. This CDR3 region has 16 residues. Germline V lookup: CDR1 MNHEY, CDR2 SVGAGI. Trimming took 3 bases from V and 0 from J; bases not matched to a gene: 6. Here the CDR3 DNA reads TGTGCCAGCAGTTATGAGACAGGGGTAATGAACACTGAAGCTTTCTTT. Its translation is CASSYETGVMNTEAFF.

This CDR3 reads CASSLAGYSNQPQHF. The DNA for the CDR3 is TGTGCCAGCAGCTTGGCCGGTTATAGCAATCAGCCCCAGCATTTT. The V call is TRBV5-8, the J call TRBJ1-5; D is uncertain. Per the germline V gene, CDR1 is SGHTS and CDR2 is YDEGEE. The CDR3 is made up of 15 amino acids. The ends were cut back, 0 bases at V and 0 bases at J, with 7 bases in the middle.

In DNA, the CDR3 is TGCGCCAGCAGCCCCGGACAGGGAGCTCACAATGAGCAGTTCTTC. Protein: CASSPGQGAHNEQFF. The rearrangement links TRBV4-1 to TRBJ2-1, with 8 bases fitting TRBD1. Germline CDR1 is MGHRA and CDR2 is YSYEKL. The CDR3 loop spans 15 amino acids. With V trimmed by 4 bases and J by 5 bases, 7 bases remained unmatched.

This chain uses TRBV4-2 with TRBJ2-7, with D possibly TRBD1 on 6 matching bases. This CDR3 is 15 amino acids long. V was clipped by 3 bases and J by 0 bases, with 12 bases between them. Germline V lookup: CDR1 LGHNA, CDR2 YNFKEQ. The CDR3 loop reads CASSHEQGTSYEQYF. The CDR3 DNA reads TGTGCCAGCAGCCATGAACAGGGTACCTCCTACGAGCAGTACTTC.

The genes are TRBV7-6 and TRBJ1-5; 10 nucleotides line up with TRBD1. The CDR3 contains 17 residues. The germline V gene encodes CDR1 SGHVS and CDR2 FNYEAQ. The V gene end was trimmed by 5 bases and the J gene end by 4 bases; junction bases not matched to a gene: 11. CDR3 in amino acids: CASSPTSGTGDNQPQHF. CDR3 bases: TGTGCCAGCAGCCCAACCTCGGGGACAGGGGATAATCAGCCCCAGCATTTT.

The V gene is TRBV6-4, the J gene TRBJ1-1, with a tentative D call TRBD1 (6 bases). The CDR3 extends over 13 amino acids. Trimming took off 3 bases at V and 3 bases at J, with 8 bases between the two ends. From germline, CDR1 is MRHNA and CDR2 SNTAGT. In nucleotides, the CDR3 is TGTGCCAGCAGTGAGGGGGCGCACACTGAAGCTTTCTTT. This encodes CASSEGAHTEAFF.

The chain is built from TRBV9 and TRBJ1-2, with 9 positions matching TRBD1. CDR3 size: 16 residues. J lost 8 bases, V lost 3 bases, and 14 bases had no gene match. Germline values: CDR1 SGDLS, CDR2 YYNGEE. The CDR3 protein is CASSEGGTGWLNGYTF. DNA for the CDR3: TGTGCCAGCAGCGAAGGCGGGACAGGGTGGCTTAACGGCTACACCTTC.